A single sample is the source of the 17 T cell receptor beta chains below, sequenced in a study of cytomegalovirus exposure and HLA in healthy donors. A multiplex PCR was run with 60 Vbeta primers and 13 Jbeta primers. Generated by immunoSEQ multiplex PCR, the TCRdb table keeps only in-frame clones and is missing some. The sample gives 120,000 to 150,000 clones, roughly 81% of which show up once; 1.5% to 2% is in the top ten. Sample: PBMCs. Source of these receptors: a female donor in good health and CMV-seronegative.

CDR3 sequence: CASSLRGSRQPQHF. In DNA form, the CDR3 reads TGTGCCAGCAGTTTAAGAGGGTCCCGGCAGCCCCAGCATTTT. The genes are TRBV27 and TRBJ1-5; D unclear. With 2 bases removed from V and 7 bases from J, the gap between germline ends came to 12 bases. CDR3 size: 14 residues. Per germline, CDR1 MNHEY and CDR2 SMNVEV (reference sequence).

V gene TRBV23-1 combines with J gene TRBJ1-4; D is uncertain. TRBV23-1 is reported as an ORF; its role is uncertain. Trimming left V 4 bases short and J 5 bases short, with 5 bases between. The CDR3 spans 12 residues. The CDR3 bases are TGCGCCAGCAGTCGAGAGAATGAAAAACTGTTTTTT. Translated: CASSRENEKLFF.

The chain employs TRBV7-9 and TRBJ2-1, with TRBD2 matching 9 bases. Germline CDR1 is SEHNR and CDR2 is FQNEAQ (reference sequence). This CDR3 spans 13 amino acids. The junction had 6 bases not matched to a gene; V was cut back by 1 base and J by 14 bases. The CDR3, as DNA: TGTGCCAGCAGCTTAGAGCGGGAGGCATTGGAGTTCTTC. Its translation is CASSLEREALEFF.

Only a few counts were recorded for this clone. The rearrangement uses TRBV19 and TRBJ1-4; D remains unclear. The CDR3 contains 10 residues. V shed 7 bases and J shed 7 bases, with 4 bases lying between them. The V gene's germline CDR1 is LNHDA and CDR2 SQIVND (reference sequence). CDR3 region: CASKREKLFF. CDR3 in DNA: TGTGCCAGTAAGCGTGAAAAACTGTTTTTT. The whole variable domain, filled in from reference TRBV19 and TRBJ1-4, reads DGGITQSPKYLFRKEGQNVTLSCEQNLNHDAMYWYRQDPGQGLRLIYYSQIVNDFQKGDIAEGYSVSREKKESFPLTVTSAQKNPTAFYLCASKREKLFFGSGTQLSVL.

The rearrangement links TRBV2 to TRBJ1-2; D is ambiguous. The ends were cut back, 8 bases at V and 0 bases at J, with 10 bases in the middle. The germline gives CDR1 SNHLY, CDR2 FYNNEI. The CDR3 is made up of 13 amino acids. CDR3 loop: CASPRRTNYGYTF. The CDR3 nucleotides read TGTGCCAGCCCCAGGAGGACTAACTATGGCTACACCTTC.

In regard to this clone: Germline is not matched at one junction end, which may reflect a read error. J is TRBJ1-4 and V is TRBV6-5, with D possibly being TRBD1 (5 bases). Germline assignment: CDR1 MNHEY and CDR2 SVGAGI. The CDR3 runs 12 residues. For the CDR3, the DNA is TGTGCCAGCAGTGAAGCAGGGAACAGAAGGCAGTTT. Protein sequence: CASSEAGNRRQF.

CDR3 DNA sequence: TGTGCCAGCAGCTTAGAAGGACAGGGTAGTTGGACCGGGGAGCTGTTTTTT. This encodes CASSLEGQGSWTGELFF. The V and J genes are TRBV7-9 and TRBJ2-2, with 8 bases lining up with TRBD1. Losses at the gene ends were 1 base for V and 5 bases for J; bases not matched to a gene: 9. This CDR3 contains 17 residues. CDR1 SEHNR and CDR2 FQNEAQ come from the germline V gene (reference sequence).

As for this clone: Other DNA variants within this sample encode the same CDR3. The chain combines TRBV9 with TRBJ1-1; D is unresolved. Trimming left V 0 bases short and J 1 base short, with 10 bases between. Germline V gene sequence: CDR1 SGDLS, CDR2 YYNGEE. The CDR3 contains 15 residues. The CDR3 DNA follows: TGTGCCAGCAGCGTAGGAAGCCTTGGGAACACTGAAGCTTTCTTT. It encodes CASSVGSLGNTEAFF.

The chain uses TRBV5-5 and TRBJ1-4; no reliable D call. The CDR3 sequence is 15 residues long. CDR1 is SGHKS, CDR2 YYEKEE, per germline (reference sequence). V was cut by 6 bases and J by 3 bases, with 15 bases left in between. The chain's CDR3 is CASTPQVTANEKLFF. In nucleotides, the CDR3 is TGTGCCAGCACACCGCAAGTCACAGCTAATGAAAAACTGTTTTTT.

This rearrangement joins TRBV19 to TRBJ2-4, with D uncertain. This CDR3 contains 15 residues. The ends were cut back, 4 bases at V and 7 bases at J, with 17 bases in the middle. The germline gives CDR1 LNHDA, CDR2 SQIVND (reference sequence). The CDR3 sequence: CASSTDWVGSNIQYF. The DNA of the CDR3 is TGTGCCAGTAGTACCGACTGGGTCGGTAGTAACATTCAGTACTTC. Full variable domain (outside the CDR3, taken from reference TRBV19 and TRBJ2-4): DGGITQSPKYLFRKEGQNVTLSCEQNLNHDAMYWYRQDPGQGLRLIYYSQIVNDFQKGDIAEGYSVSREKKESFPLTVTSAQKNPTAFYLCASSTDWVGSNIQYFGAGTRLSVL.

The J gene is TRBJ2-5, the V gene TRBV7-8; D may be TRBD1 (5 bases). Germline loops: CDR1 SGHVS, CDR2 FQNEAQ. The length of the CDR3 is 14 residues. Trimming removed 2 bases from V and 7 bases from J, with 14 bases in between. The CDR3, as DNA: TGTGCCAGCAGCTTAAGCAGGGCCCTAAGGACCCAGTACTTC. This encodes CASSLSRALRTQYF.

The CDR3 spells CASSPGTFYGYTF. The CDR3 nucleotides are TGTGCCAGCAGCCCTGGGACTTTCTATGGCTACACCTTC. The chain carries TRBV28 and TRBJ1-2; the D gene is possibly TRBD1 (5 bases). Deletions cut 6 bases from V and 4 bases from J, with 12 bases between. Germline V gene data show CDR1 as MDHEN and CDR2 as SYDVKM. This CDR3 contains 13 residues.

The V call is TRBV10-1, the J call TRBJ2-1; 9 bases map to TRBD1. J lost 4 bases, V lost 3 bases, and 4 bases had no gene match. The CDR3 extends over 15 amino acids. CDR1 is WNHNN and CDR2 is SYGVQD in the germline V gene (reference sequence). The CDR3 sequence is CASSDRGQGYNEQFF. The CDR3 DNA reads TGCGCCAGCAGTGACAGAGGACAGGGGTACAATGAGCAGTTCTTC.

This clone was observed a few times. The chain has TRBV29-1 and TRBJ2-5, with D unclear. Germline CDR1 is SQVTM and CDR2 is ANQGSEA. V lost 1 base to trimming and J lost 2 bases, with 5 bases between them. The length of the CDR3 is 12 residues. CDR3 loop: CSVEAIQETQYF. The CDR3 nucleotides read TGCAGCGTTGAAGCTATTCAAGAGACCCAGTACTTC.

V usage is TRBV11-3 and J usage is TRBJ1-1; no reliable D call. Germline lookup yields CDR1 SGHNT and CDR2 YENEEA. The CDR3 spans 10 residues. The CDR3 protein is CALMRTGTFF. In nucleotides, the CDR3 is TGTGCACTGATGAGGACGGGGACTTTCTTT.

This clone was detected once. CDR3 nucleotides: TGTGCCAGTAGTAACCTCGGGCAGGGGGCGCTCGGAAACACCATATATTTT. This codes for CASSNLGQGALGNTIYF. The chain combines TRBV19 with TRBJ1-3, with 8 bases that match TRBD1. V dropped 4 bases and J dropped 4; count of bases not matched to a gene: 12. Germline V lookup: CDR1 LNHDA, CDR2 SQIVND (reference sequence). The CDR3 consists of 17 residues.

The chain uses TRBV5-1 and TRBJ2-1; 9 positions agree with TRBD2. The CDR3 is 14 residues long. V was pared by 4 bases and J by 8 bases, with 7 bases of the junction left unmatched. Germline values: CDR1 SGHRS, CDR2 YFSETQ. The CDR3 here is CASSPGLAGDEQFF. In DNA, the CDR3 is TGCGCCAGCAGCCCAGGGTTAGCGGGAGATGAGCAGTTCTTC.